This T cell receptor (beta chain) was found in a study of T cells after yellow fever vaccination. Study-wide points: Weaker overall, the secondary response nonetheless peaked faster (day 5 versus 15). Clones from primary vaccination mostly reappeared after the booster (less than 98% CD4, approximately 91% CD8).

The V and J ends lost 3 bases and 5 bases respectively, with 13 bases between them. This CDR3 has 14 residues. Germline lookup yields CDR1 MNHNS and CDR2 SASEGT. Synthesis of TCR cDNA relied on 5'RACE template switching, which attached a universal primer site and UMIs. TCRdb ran MiXCR on the 5' RACE reads and lists one entry per CDR3 protein. The sample has 510,000 or so distinct CDR3 sequences, roughly 21% seen once. As to this clonotype: Antigen: not known.

The clonotype comes from a man aged 30 to 45 who received the YFV17D yellow fever vaccine. Sequenced here: PBMCs, sampled 15 days after the yellow fever booster vaccination. The chain combines TRBV6-1 with TRBJ2-5; no clear D. The CDR3 DNA sequence: TGTGCCAGCAGTGATGGGTGGAGTCCCGAGACCCAGTACTTC. This codes for CASSDGWSPETQYF.